The 16 T cell receptor beta chains below come from one sample, sequenced in a study of tumor and adjacent non-tumor tissue in lung cancer. No cell sorting was done before RNA was extracted from the tissue. A modified ARM-PCR protocol with three rounds of nested PCR amplified TCRbeta. Using its own MiXCR run on the multiplex PCR reads, TCRdb lists one record per CDR3 protein. The profile shows some 93,000 distinct CDR3 sequences, approximately 70% of them singletons. Sequencing used lung tumor tissue. The receptors come from a man aged 55 to 70 with non-small cell lung cancer.

This chain joins TRBV6-5 and TRBJ1-1; TRBD1 is a possible D gene (6 bases). The germline V gene encodes CDR1 MNHEY and CDR2 SVGAGI. The CDR3 is 13 residues long. V shed 9 bases and J shed 7 bases, with 18 bases lying between them. In DNA form, the CDR3 reads TGTGCCAGTGGGGACGGGGGGCGAAGTGAAGCTTTCTTT. Encoded protein: CASGDGGRSEAFF.

This clonotype was counted only a few times. A read error is possible here, since a much larger clone lies one base away. This sequence joins TRBV5-5 and TRBJ1-2; 8 bases fit TRBD1. This CDR3 is built from 16 residues. Germline V gene lookup returns CDR1 SGHKS and CDR2 YYEKEE (reference sequence). The CDR3 loop is CASSSRQGLAQGGYAF. The CDR3 coding sequence is TGTGCCAGCAGCTCAAGACAGGGGCTCGCCCAGGGTGGCTACGCCTTC.

At least ten counts were recorded for this clonotype. The chain combines TRBV4-3 with TRBJ2-1; tentative D call: TRBD2 (5 bases). From germline, CDR1 is LGHNA and CDR2 YSLEER. The CDR3 consists of 14 residues. The ends were cut back, 4 bases at V and 4 bases at J, with 11 bases in the middle. CDR3 sequence: CASSPKGLYNEQFF. The CDR3 coding sequence is TGCGCCAGCAGCCCAAAAGGACTTTACAATGAGCAGTTCTTC.

This clonotype was picked up many times. This chain's CDR3 is CASSYSPNQPQHF. Here the CDR3 DNA reads TGTGCCAGCAGTTACTCGCCGAATCAGCCCCAGCATTTT. This chain connects TRBV6-6 to TRBJ1-5, with D unclear. V gave up 0 bases and J gave up 4 bases, with 4 bases separating them. Per germline, CDR1 MNHNY and CDR2 SVGAGI (reference sequence). The CDR3 runs to 13 residues.

This clonotype showed up many times. The chain carries TRBV6-6 and TRBJ1-1; no firm D call. Trimming shortened V by 4 bases and J by 7 bases, and 10 bases separated the two germline ends. CDR3 length equals 12 residues. The germline V gene encodes CDR1 MNHNY and CDR2 SVGAGI (reference sequence). The CDR3 here is CASSSTRLEAFF. The CDR3, as DNA: TGTGCCAGCAGTTCGACCCGTCTTGAAGCTTTCTTT.

In the case of this clonotype: Germline is not matched at one junction end, which may reflect a read error. The J gene is TRBJ2-2, the V gene TRBV28, with TRBD1 identical over 7 bases. This CDR3 is 16 amino acids long. CDR1 is MDHEN and CDR2 is SYDVKM in the germline V gene. The CDR3 DNA reads TGTGCCAGCAACCCGAACAGGGGCCTGAACACCGGGGATCTGTTTTTT. It is translated as CASNPNRGLNTGDLFF.

Remarks on this clonotype: Since a much larger clone is just one base distant, this may be a read error. The genes are TRBV6-6 and TRBJ2-1; TRBD2 aligns across 11 bases. The germline V gene has CDR1 MNHNY and CDR2 SVGAGI (reference sequence). The CDR3 is made up of 15 amino acids. The CDR3 DNA follows: TGTACCAGCAGAACTAGCGGGGGCTCCTACAATGAGCAGTCCTTC. It codes for CTSRTSGGSYNEQSF.

On this clonotype: Relative to the germline gene, one junction end is altered; a read error may explain this. V usage is TRBV4-3 and J usage is TRBJ2-1; the match to TRBD2 covers 12 bases. CDR3 size: 16 residues. Germline loops: CDR1 LGHNA, CDR2 YSLEER. For the CDR3, the DNA is TGTGCCAGCGGCCAAGATCTCCGGACTAGCGGGGATGAGCAGTTCTTC. Translating gives CASGQDLRTSGDEQFF.

As for this clonotype: No conserved phenylalanine or tryptophan ends this CDR3, so it is likely a read error. This chain joins TRBV5-1 and TRBJ2-7; TRBD1 agrees at 8 bases. V dropped 1 base and J dropped 2; count of bases not matched to a gene: 2. This CDR3 is 14 amino acids long. Germline V lookup: CDR1 SGHRS, CDR2 YFSETQ. CDR3 DNA sequence: TGCGCCAGCAGCTTGCTACAGGGGGCCTACGAGCAGTACATC. This sequence encodes CASSLLQGAYEQYI.

The chain has TRBV6-1 and TRBJ2-1; 8 nucleotides match TRBD1. Germline V lookup: CDR1 MNHNS, CDR2 SASEGT. Germline trimming cut 10 bases from V and 6 bases from J; bases unmatched to any gene: 11. CDR3 length equals 14 residues. This CDR3 is CATRRTGQANEQFF. The CDR3 DNA sequence: TGTGCCACCCGCCGGACAGGGCAGGCCAATGAGCAGTTCTTC.

J is TRBJ1-1 and V is TRBV28, with D possibly being TRBD1 (6 bases). Trimming took off 3 bases at V and 11 bases at J, with 16 bases between the two ends. This CDR3 has 13 amino acids. The germline V gene has CDR1 MDHEN and CDR2 SYDVKM. CDR3 DNA: TGTGCCAGCAGTTTGCAGGGGAACACCGATGCTTTCTTT. Translated: CASSLQGNTDAFF.

V and J are TRBV6-1 and TRBJ2-4; TRBD1 is a possible D gene (5 bases). The length of the CDR3 is 16 residues. V was shortened by 10 bases and J by 3 bases, with 22 bases between the two germline ends. Looked up from germline, CDR1 is MNHNS and CDR2 is SASEGT. The CDR3 DNA follows: TGTGCCACCAAAAAGGGGCGGTTTCTAGTCAAAAACATTCAGTACTTC. Translation gives CATKKGRFLVKNIQYF.

V gene TRBV6-6 combines with J gene TRBJ1-6, with D perhaps matching TRBD1 (6 bases). The CDR3 is 12 amino acids. Germline lookup yields CDR1 MNHNY and CDR2 SVGAGI (reference sequence). With 7 bases removed from V and 10 bases from J, the gap between germline ends came to 11 bases. The CDR3 loop reads CASKVGGSPLHF. Written as DNA, the CDR3 is TGTGCCAGCAAGGTCGGGGGCTCACCCCTCCACTTT.

This clonotype has a handful of counts. A much larger clone lies a single base off, so this may be a read error. This chain links TRBV20-1 with TRBJ2-7; no definite D call. The V gene lost 7 bases and the J gene lost 1 base, with 11 bases spanning the gap. CDR1 DFQATT and CDR2 SNEGSKA come from the germline V gene (reference sequence). This CDR3 has 12 residues. The CDR3 is CSVLGTSYEQYF. For the CDR3, the DNA is TGCAGTGTCCTGGGAACTTCCTACGAGCAGTACTTC.

The chain couples TRBV4-3 to TRBJ2-7; the match to TRBD1 covers 7 bases. Looked up from germline, CDR1 is LGHNA and CDR2 is YSLEER. V shed 2 bases and J 0 bases; nucleotides not matched to a gene: 7. The CDR3 is 16 residues long. CDR3 in amino acids: CASSQNLAGGSYEQYF. CDR3 DNA sequence: TGCGCCAGCAGCCAAAATCTTGCAGGGGGCTCCTACGAGCAGTACTTC.

On this clonotype itself: Germline and junction disagree at one end, which may indicate a read error. This chain links TRBV4-3 with TRBJ2-3; perhaps TRBD2 as D (6 bases). The CDR3 loop spans 16 amino acids. CDR1 is LGHNA, CDR2 YSLEER, per germline. The DNA for the CDR3 is TGCGCCAGAAGCCAAGATGCTAACGGGAGCGCAGATACGCAGTATTTT. Its protein is CARSQDANGSADTQYF.